These 18 T cell receptor beta chains were all obtained from the same sample, sequenced in a study of CD8+ T cells in alopecia areata. Following RNA extraction, reverse transcription yielded cDNA that acted as the sequencing template. Produced via immunoSEQ multiplex PCR; TCRdb's table is partial and in-frame only. This sample has about 150,000 clones; 87% occur once, and the top ten carry around 16%. The input for sequencing was CD8+ T cells sorted from blood, taken at week 0. These receptors came from a human donor with alopecia areata.

This rearrangement joins TRBV29-1 to TRBJ1-1; D is undetermined. Germline V gene lookup returns CDR1 SQVTM and CDR2 ANQGSEA. Trimming stripped 5 bases from V and 5 bases from J, with 18 bases between. This CDR3 is built from 14 residues. The CDR3 nucleotides are TGCAGCGTTCCAGACGGGTGGGGTTGGACTGAAGCTTTCTTT. Translated, it gives CSVPDGWGWTEAFF.

This clone was observed a handful of times. The J gene is TRBJ2-3, the V gene TRBV23-1, with 7 bases fitting TRBD2. TRBV23-1 is an open reading frame whose function is uncertain. This CDR3 has 16 residues. Germline trimming cut 0 bases from V and 4 bases from J; bases unmatched to any gene: 7. CDR3 region: CASSQSFTGGPDTQYF. CDR3 coding DNA: TGCGCCAGCAGTCAATCGTTCACGGGAGGTCCAGATACGCAGTATTTT.

CDR3 amino acids: CATSGTSGSYNEQFF. The CDR3 nucleotides read TGTGCCACCAGCGGGACTAGCGGCTCCTACAATGAGCAGTTCTTC. The V call is TRBV15, the J call TRBJ2-1; 11 bases line up with TRBD2. This CDR3 has 15 amino acids. The J segment lost 0 bases and the V segment lost 5 bases, leaving 0 bases of the junction unmatched. Germline CDR1 LNHNV, CDR2 YYDKDF (reference sequence).

The chain uses TRBV29-1 and TRBJ1-4; possibly TRBD1 for D (5 bases). V gave up 7 bases and J gave up 6 bases, with 15 bases separating them. Germline CDR1 reads SQVTM; CDR2 reads ANQGSEA. This CDR3 region has 13 residues. CDR3 sequence: CSALNRDDEKLFF. The CDR3 bases are TGCAGCGCACTAAACCGGGACGATGAAAAACTGTTTTTT. The full variable domain, its missing parts supplied by reference TRBV29-1 and TRBJ1-4, is SAVISQKPSRDICQRGTSLTIQCQVDSQVTMMFWYRQQPGQSLTLIATANQGSEATYESGFVIDKFPISRPNLTFSTLTVSNMSPEDSSIYLCSALNRDDEKLFFGSGTQLSVL.

V gene TRBV6-1 combines with J gene TRBJ1-5; D gene unclear. V was pared by 3 bases and J by 6 bases, with 9 bases between. The CDR3 is 13 residues long. Germline CDR1 is MNHNS and CDR2 is SASEGT. Here the CDR3 reads CASSESLGQPQHF. The CDR3 DNA is TGTGCCAGCAGTGAGAGTCTAGGTCAGCCCCAGCATTTT.

The CDR3, as DNA: TGTGCCTGGAACCCGGCGGGGCAGATCTATGGCTACACCTTC. Translating it yields CAWNPAGQIYGYTF. The chain links TRBV30 to TRBJ1-2; D possibly corresponds to TRBD1 (5 bases). The germline V gene has CDR1 GTSNPN and CDR2 SVGIG (reference sequence). Trimming left V 4 bases short and J 4 bases short, with 16 bases between. The CDR3 runs 14 residues. Full variable domain (outside the CDR3, taken from reference TRBV30 and TRBJ1-2): SQTIHQWPATLVQPVGSPLSLECTVEGTSNPNLYWYRQAAGRGLQLLFYSVGIGQISSEVPQNLSASRPQDRQFILSSKKLLLSDSGFYLCAWNPAGQIYGYTFGSGTRLTVV.

This clone was observed a single time. This chain links TRBV7-9 with TRBJ1-2; D perhaps matches TRBD1 (5 bases). V was clipped by 0 bases and J by 4 bases, with 15 bases between them. The CDR3 has 16 amino acids. CDR1 and CDR2 (germline): SEHNR, FQNEAQ (reference sequence). CDR3 coding DNA: TGTGCCAGCAGCTTAGCGTACAGTGAAGGGGTCTATGGCTACACCTTC. It codes for CASSLAYSEGVYGYTF. The full variable domain, rest sourced from reference TRBV7-9 and TRBJ1-2, is DTGVSQNPRHKITKRGQNVTFRCDPISEHNRLYWYRQTLGQGPEFLTYFQNEAQLEKSRLLSDRFSAERPKGSFSTLEIQRTEQGDSAMYLCASSLAYSEGVYGYTFGSGTRLTVV.

J is TRBJ2-3 and V is TRBV2; TRBD2 matches 8 bases. Germline values: CDR1 SNHLY, CDR2 FYNNEI. The CDR3 runs 14 residues. The J segment lost 4 bases and the V segment lost 9 bases, leaving 9 bases of the junction unmatched. Here the CDR3 DNA reads TGTGCCAGAGCTCGGGGGGGCCTGGCAGATACGCAGTATTTT. It codes for CARARGGLADTQYF.

This clone is a singleton in its sample. The chain uses TRBV5-1 and TRBJ2-7; 8 positions agree with TRBD1. The V and J ends lost 2 bases and 5 bases, in that order; junction bases with no gene match: 6. Germline V gene lookup returns CDR1 SGHRS and CDR2 YFSETQ. The CDR3 is made up of 14 amino acids. CDR3 amino acids: CASSLGTGRNEQYF. The CDR3 nucleotides read TGCGCCAGCAGCTTAGGGACAGGTCGAAACGAGCAGTACTTC. The whole variable domain, filled in from reference TRBV5-1 and TRBJ2-7, reads KAGVTQTPRYLIKTRGQQVTLSCSPISGHRSVSWYQQTPGQGLQFLFEYFSETQRNKGNFPGRFSGRQFSNSRSEMNVSTLELGDSALYLCASSLGTGRNEQYFGPGTRLTVT.

A remark on this clone: Different DNA sequences within this sample yield the same CDR3. The rearrangement links TRBV9 to TRBJ2-2; D remains ambiguous. The CDR3 extends over 12 amino acids. Germline values: CDR1 SGDLS, CDR2 YYNGEE. Deletions cut 4 bases from V and 3 bases from J, with 4 bases between. The CDR3: CASSPHTGELFF. In DNA, the CDR3 is TGTGCCAGCAGCCCGCACACCGGGGAGCTGTTTTTT. The complete variable domain, with remaining parts taken from reference TRBV9 and TRBJ2-2, reads DSGVTQTPKHLITATGQRVTLRCSPRSGDLSVYWYQQSLDQGLQFLIQYYNGEERAKGNILERFSAQQFPDLHSELNLSSLELGDSALYFCASSPHTGELFFGEGSRLTVL.

The chain recombines TRBV14 with TRBJ2-2; no definite D call. CDR3 size: 15 residues. Trimming cost V 0 bases and J 8 bases, with 13 bases left between them. CDR1 is SGHDN and CDR2 is FVKESK in the germline V gene. The CDR3 sequence is CASSQDDRAPGELFF. The CDR3 DNA reads as TGTGCCAGCAGCCAAGATGATCGGGCGCCGGGGGAGCTGTTTTTT.

This rearrangement joins TRBV9 to TRBJ1-2; possible D gene TRBD1, 5 bases. Trimming removed 3 bases at V and 4 bases at J, with 13 bases between. Per the germline V gene, CDR1 is SGDLS and CDR2 is YYNGEE. The length of the CDR3 is 14 residues. The CDR3: CASSGGGLGYGYTF. In DNA, the CDR3 is TGTGCCAGCAGCGGTGGGGGTCTCGGCTATGGCTACACCTTC.

The rearrangement links TRBV6-1 to TRBJ2-5; D tentatively fits TRBD1 or TRBD2 (7 bases each). Trimming removed 6 bases from V and 9 bases from J, with 14 bases in between. Germline V gene lookup returns CDR1 MNHNS and CDR2 SASEGT. The CDR3 covers 12 residues. The chain's CDR3 is CASSGTTGAQYF. DNA of the CDR3: TGTGCCAGCAGCGGGACTACAGGGGCCCAGTACTTC.

The chain has TRBV9 and TRBJ2-1; D is ambiguous. CDR1 and CDR2 from the germline V gene are SGDLS and YYNGEE. Trimming shortened V by 0 bases and J by 7 bases, and 5 bases separated the two germline ends. This CDR3 region has 12 residues. In nucleotides, the CDR3 is TGTGCCAGCAGCGTAGCTGAGAATGAGCAGTTCTTC. Protein product: CASSVAENEQFF.

The chain is built from TRBV12-5 and TRBJ2-1; D could derive from TRBD1 or TRBD2 (5 bases each). Germline lookup yields CDR1 LGHNT and CDR2 FRNRAP. V lost 3 bases to trimming and J lost 0 bases, with 9 bases between them. The CDR3 runs to 15 residues. CDR3 coding DNA: TGTGCTAGTGGTTTTGGGACCCCCTCCTACAATGAGCAGTTCTTC. It yields the protein CASGFGTPSYNEQFF.

This chain links TRBV11-2 with TRBJ2-7, with D perhaps TRBD1 or TRBD2 (5 bases each). The CDR3 totals 17 residues. Germline values: CDR1 SGHAT, CDR2 FQNNGV. V was trimmed by 2 bases and J by 2 bases, leaving 19 bases between them. The CDR3 loop reads CASSLNSLATGTYEQYF. In nucleotides, the CDR3 is TGTGCCAGCAGCTTAAATTCCCTAGCAACAGGCACCTACGAGCAGTACTTC.

The rearrangement links TRBV10-2 to TRBJ1-2; D is unclear. V was pared by 0 bases and J by 0 bases, with 5 bases between. This CDR3 has 14 residues. Germline values: CDR1 WSHSY, CDR2 SAAADI. As DNA, the CDR3 is TGCGCCAGCAGTGAGTCAACGGCTAACTATGGCTACACCTTC. Protein sequence: CASSESTANYGYTF.

The genes are TRBV7-9 and TRBJ2-3; possibly TRBD1 or TRBD2 for D (5 bases each). The CDR3 spans 15 residues. The germline gives CDR1 SEHNR, CDR2 FQNEAQ (reference sequence). V was trimmed by 3 bases and J by 5 bases, leaving 15 bases between them. The CDR3 loop is CASSLNSGPLDTQYF. CDR3 coding DNA: TGTGCCAGCAGCTTGAATTCGGGACCACTAGATACGCAGTATTTT. The full variable domain, in which reference TRBV7-9 and TRBJ2-3 provide the parts outside the CDR3, is DTGVSQNPRHKITKRGQNVTFRCDPISEHNRLYWYRQTLGQGPEFLTYFQNEAQLEKSRLLSDRFSAERPKGSFSTLEIQRTEQGDSAMYLCASSLNSGPLDTQYFGPGTRLTVL.